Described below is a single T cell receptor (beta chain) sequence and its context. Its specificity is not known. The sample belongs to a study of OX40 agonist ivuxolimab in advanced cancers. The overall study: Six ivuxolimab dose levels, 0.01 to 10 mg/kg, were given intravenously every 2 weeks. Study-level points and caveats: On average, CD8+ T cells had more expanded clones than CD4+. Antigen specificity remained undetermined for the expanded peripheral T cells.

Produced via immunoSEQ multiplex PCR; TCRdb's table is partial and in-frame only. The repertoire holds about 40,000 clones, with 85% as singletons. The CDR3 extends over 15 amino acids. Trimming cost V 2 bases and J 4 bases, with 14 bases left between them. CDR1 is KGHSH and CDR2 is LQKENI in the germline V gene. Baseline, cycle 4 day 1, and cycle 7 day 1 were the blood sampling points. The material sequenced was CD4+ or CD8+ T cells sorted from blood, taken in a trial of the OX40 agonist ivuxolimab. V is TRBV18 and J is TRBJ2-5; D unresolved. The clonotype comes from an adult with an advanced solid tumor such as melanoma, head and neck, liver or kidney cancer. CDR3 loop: CASSPGAGPAETQYF. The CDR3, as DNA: TGTGCCAGCTCACCAGGTGCCGGGCCGGCAGAGACCCAGTACTTC.